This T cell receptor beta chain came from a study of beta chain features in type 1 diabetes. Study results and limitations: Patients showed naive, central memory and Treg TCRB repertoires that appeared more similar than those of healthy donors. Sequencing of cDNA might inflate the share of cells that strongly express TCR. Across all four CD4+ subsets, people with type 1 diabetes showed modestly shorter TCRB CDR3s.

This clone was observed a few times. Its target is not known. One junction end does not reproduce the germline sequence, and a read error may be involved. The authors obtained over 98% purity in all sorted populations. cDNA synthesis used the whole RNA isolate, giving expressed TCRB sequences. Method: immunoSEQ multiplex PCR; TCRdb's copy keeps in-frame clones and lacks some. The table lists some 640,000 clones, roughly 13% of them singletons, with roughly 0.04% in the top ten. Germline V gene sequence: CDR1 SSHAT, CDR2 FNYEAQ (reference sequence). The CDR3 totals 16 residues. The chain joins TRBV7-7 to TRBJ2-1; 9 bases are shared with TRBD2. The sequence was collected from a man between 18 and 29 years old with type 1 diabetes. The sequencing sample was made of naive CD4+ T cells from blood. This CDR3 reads CASSLAGAGASNEQFF. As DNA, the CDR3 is TGTGCTAGCAGCTTAGCGGGAGCGGGGGCCTCCAATGAGCAGTTCTTC.